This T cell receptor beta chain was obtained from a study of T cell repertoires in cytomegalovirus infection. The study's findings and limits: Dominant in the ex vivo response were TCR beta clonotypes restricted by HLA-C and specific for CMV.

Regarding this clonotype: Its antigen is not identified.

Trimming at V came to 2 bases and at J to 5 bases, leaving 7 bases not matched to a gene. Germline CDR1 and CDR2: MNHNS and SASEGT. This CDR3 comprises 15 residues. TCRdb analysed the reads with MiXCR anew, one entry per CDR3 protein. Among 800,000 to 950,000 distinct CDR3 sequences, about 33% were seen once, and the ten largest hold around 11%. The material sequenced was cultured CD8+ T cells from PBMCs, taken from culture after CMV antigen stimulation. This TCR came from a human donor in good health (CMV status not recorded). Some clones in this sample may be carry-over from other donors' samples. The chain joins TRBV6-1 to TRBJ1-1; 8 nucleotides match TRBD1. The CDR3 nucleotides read TGTGCCAGCAGTGAATGGACAGGGAAGGGAACTGAAGCTTTCTTT. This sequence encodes CASSEWTGKGTEAFF.